The 8 T cell receptor beta chains in this list originate from one sample, sequenced in a study of long-term antiretroviral therapy in people with HIV. Running of the v3.0 immunoSEQ assay took place at survey level. Clones were read by immunoSEQ multiplex PCR, and TCRdb kept only the in-frame ones, dropping some. Seen here are approximately 41,000 clones, roughly 80% observed once, and the top ten hold about 5%. Source: unsorted PBMCs, taken 1.5 years after starting antiretroviral therapy. These receptors were collected from a man between 18 and 35 years old with HIV.

This chain joins TRBV20-1 and TRBJ1-1; D remains ambiguous. V was cut by 4 bases and J by 6 bases, with 6 bases left in between. This CDR3 has 10 residues. Germline values: CDR1 DFQATT, CDR2 SNEGSKA (reference sequence). CDR3 protein: CSATGAEAFF. In DNA, the CDR3 is TGCAGTGCTACCGGAGCTGAAGCTTTCTTT.

This CDR3 reads CASSQTSGSSNEQFF. CDR3 in DNA: TGTGCCAGCAGCCAAACTAGCGGGAGTAGCAATGAGCAGTTCTTC. This chain uses TRBV14 with TRBJ2-1; TRBD2 agrees at 11 bases. Germline V gene lookup returns CDR1 SGHDN and CDR2 FVKESK. The CDR3 totals 15 residues. V was pared by 2 bases and J by 6 bases, with 3 bases of the junction left unmatched.

J is TRBJ2-7 and V is TRBV7-3; 8 bases fit TRBD1. The V and J ends lost 4 bases and 6 bases, in that order; junction bases with no gene match: 14. Germline V gene data show CDR1 as SGHTA and CDR2 as FQGTGA. The CDR3 is made up of 16 amino acids. The chain's CDR3 is CASSSYGQGHPLEQYF. CDR3 bases: TGTGCCAGCAGCTCCTATGGACAGGGTCATCCTCTCGAGCAGTACTTC.

The chain carries TRBV11-2 and TRBJ1-5, with TRBD1 as a possible D gene (6 bases). V lost 5 bases to trimming and J lost 3 bases, with 11 bases between them. Germline CDR1 and CDR2: SGHAT and FQNNGV. The length of the CDR3 is 14 residues. In nucleotides, the CDR3 is TGTGCCAGCAGCGAAGGACAGCCCAATCAGCCCCAGCATTTT. Its protein product is CASSEGQPNQPQHF.

The chain employs TRBV29-1 and TRBJ2-1; D gene ambiguous. The CDR3 has 11 residues. CDR1 and CDR2 from the germline V gene are SQVTM and ANQGSEA. The CDR3 sequence: CILLDRNEQFF. CDR3 nucleotide sequence: TGCATCCTCCTAGATCGGAATGAGCAGTTCTTC.

The chain combines TRBV6-5 with TRBJ2-1; weak D call: TRBD2 (6 bases). The CDR3 covers 16 residues. Germline-derived CDR1 and CDR2 are MNHEY and SVGAGI. Trimming removed 4 bases from V and 4 bases from J, with 17 bases in between. For the CDR3, the DNA is TGTGCCAGCAGTTCCCTTACTAGCCCTAATTACAATGAGCAGTTCTTC. This translates into CASSSLTSPNYNEQFF.

This clone has only a few counts. The chain links TRBV7-8 to TRBJ2-1, with TRBD2 identical over 7 bases. J gave up 0 bases and V 4 bases, and 3 bases lay outside the gene matches. Germline V gene lookup returns CDR1 SGHVS and CDR2 FQNEAQ. This CDR3 contains 15 residues. CDR3 in DNA: TGTGCCAGCAGCTCCGGGGGGAACTCCTACAATGAGCAGTTCTTC. It encodes CASSSGGNSYNEQFF.

V is TRBV27 and J is TRBJ1-5; TRBD1 might be the D (5 bases). The CDR3 runs 13 residues. In germline, CDR1 is MNHEY, CDR2 SMNVEV (reference sequence). Between the trimmed V and J ends, which lost 0 bases and 8 bases, there was a span of 8 bases. The CDR3 is CASSLSKGEPQHF. CDR3 bases: TGTGCCAGCAGTTTATCGAAAGGGGAGCCCCAGCATTTT.